The T cell receptor (beta chain) described here comes from a study of cytomegalovirus exposure and HLA in healthy donors. Primers included in the PCR were 60 Vbeta and 13 Jbeta primers. Using immunoSEQ multiplex PCR, the repertoire was profiled, and TCRdb retains in-frame clones only, with some absent. Of 200,000 or so clones in the sample, around three quarters were seen once. Trimming stripped 1 base from V and 5 bases from J, with 12 bases between. The V gene's germline CDR1 is MRHNA and CDR2 SNTAGT. The CDR3 spans 14 residues. The sample was PBMCs. The origin of this receptor is a man aged 40-55 years in good health and CMV-seronegative. The chain uses TRBV6-4 and TRBJ2-7; D possibly corresponds to TRBD2 (6 bases). The CDR3: CASSDLGTPHEQYF. The CDR3 bases are TGTGCCAGCAGTGACTTAGGGACTCCCCACGAGCAGTACTTC.